This T cell receptor beta chain was sequenced for a study of T cell clonotyping in hematopoietic cell transplantation (dated by TCRdb to the early 2020s). Regarding the study in general: In the study, some 140 blood samples were gathered from approximately 35 consecutive transplant recipients and their related donors. Recruitment of patients ran from late 2015 to early 2017, and follow-up continued until September 2020 or until death.

This clone showed up just once. Its specific antigen is unknown. Qualities for individual bases were not recorded, and no much larger clone is one base off. The CDR3 has 14 amino acids, counting the end cysteine and phenylalanine. Only CDR3 DNA is held: 42 bases, read in frame from base 1. The germline V gene provides CDR1 SNHLY and CDR2 FYNNEI. The trim is 5 bases for V and 4 bases for J, with a gap of 12 bases between the germline ends. The immunoSEQ assay, a bias-controlled multiplex PCR with V- and J-specific primers, was used to amplify TCR beta CDR3 regions from genomic DNA. A second PCR step added a proprietary barcode and Illumina adapter sequences to the CDR3 amplicons. An Illumina MiSeq instrument was used to sequence the CDR3 libraries. In the authors' own workflow: Export and quality control were done with immunoSEQ Analyzer 3.0, while downstream analyses used R Bioconductor and Immunarch. Only productive rearrangements within the normalized downsampled data set were used in the calculation of repertoire metrics. In the normalized cohort, a clonotype counted as pathologically expanded if the clonotype was larger than 5 templates. The Inverse Simpson Index was used to measure repertoire diversity. To capture all clonotypes, the CMV-specificity analyses were run on the non-normalized data set. TCRdb took this table from immuneACCESS and kept in-frame rearrangements with V and J called. Such tables lack part of the clones; where checked against another copy, unresolved V genes explain under half of the gap, and the rest is unexplained. The DNA was the basis for D and trimming; V, J and clone size are from that table. Here the sample has about 6,000 clones; around 82% occur a single time. The top ten constitute over 35% of the sample.

Results and caveats for the whole study, not just this receptor: Broader posttransplant TCR repertoire diversity was predicted by donor and pretransplant recipient Inverse Simpson Index values. A decrease in recipient TCR diversity was observed after transplant, and a progressive increase in pathologically expanded clonotypes was seen from day 30 to day 180. The sample size was limited and the cells went unsorted, which meant the CD4 and CD8 repertoire contributions could not be told apart. Recipient repertoires showed only a small fraction of overlap with donor repertoires, and over 95% appeared de novo at the given depth.

The time point label corresponds to: 180 days after allo-HCT. Blood from recipients was drawn about 28 days before transplant and again at days 30, 100 and 180 after transplant. Nuclei Lysis Solution was used to extract genomic DNA from fresh or cryopreserved unfractionated peripheral blood mononuclear cells. The source is an older male patient who had an allogeneic stem cell transplant from an unrelated donor, so T cells may come from the graft donor. Some clones in this sample may be carry-over from other donors' samples. The material sequenced was peripheral blood mononuclear cells, taken 180 days after allogeneic stem cell transplant. Recombination connected TRBV2 to TRBJ2-1, with TRBD1 tentatively as D gene (6 bases match). The DNA sequence is as follows: TGTGCCAGCAGTCGACAGGTTATTTACAATGAGCAGTTCTTC. It encodes CASSRQVIYNEQFF.